These 6 T cell receptor beta chains were all obtained from the same sample, sequenced in a study of control samples from healthy donors and cancer patients. Assay: immunoSEQ multiplex PCR; the TCRdb copy retains only in-frame clones and omits some. The profile shows about 98,000 clones, approximately 81% of them singletons. Sequencing was carried out using blood. The receptors originated from a woman aged 30 to 39 in good health.

The genes are TRBV29-1 and TRBJ1-1; D gene uncertain. Deletions cut 6 bases from V and 4 bases from J, with 15 bases between. Germline V gives CDR1 SQVTM, CDR2 ANQGSEA. CDR3 length: 13 residues. The CDR3 here is CSVNRGFPTEAFF. CDR3 bases: TGCAGCGTAAACCGAGGGTTCCCCACTGAAGCTTTCTTT.

This clone was detected only a few times. The gene calls are TRBV11-2 and TRBJ2-5, with a weak D call TRBD2 (6 bases). The CDR3 spans 13 residues. Between the trimmed V and J ends, which lost 5 bases and 0 bases, there was a span of 7 bases. Germline CDR1 and CDR2: SGHAT and FQNNGV. The CDR3 DNA is TGTGCCAGCAGCGAGCGGGACCAAGAGACCCAGTACTTC. Its protein product is CASSERDQETQYF. The whole variable domain, remainder taken from reference TRBV11-2 and TRBJ2-5, is EAGVAQSPRYKIIEKRQSVAFWCNPISGHATLYWYQQILGQGPKLLIQFQNNGVVDDSQLPKDRFSAERLKGVDSTLKIQPAKLEDSAVYLCASSERDQETQYFGPGTRLLVL.

The rearrangement links TRBV19 to TRBJ2-5; TRBD2 matches at 7 bases. The trim removed 3 bases at V and 5 bases at J, leaving 21 bases unmatched. CDR3 length: 19 amino acids. In germline, CDR1 is LNHDA, CDR2 SQIVND (reference sequence). The CDR3 sequence is CASSILGGKSWRSKETQYF. CDR3 DNA: TGTGCCAGTAGTATCCTGGGGGGGAAGTCCTGGAGGAGTAAGGAGACCCAGTACTTC.

The chain employs TRBV24-1 and TRBJ2-2; D remains ambiguous. This CDR3 comprises 14 residues. Per germline, CDR1 KGHDR and CDR2 SFDVKD. With 4 bases removed from V and 7 bases from J, the gap between germline ends came to 12 bases. The CDR3 DNA is TGTGCCACCAGTGACCCCAGACGGGTCGGGGAGCTGTTTTTT. Protein: CATSDPRRVGELFF.

The gene calls are TRBV6-5 and TRBJ2-1; 12 bases are shared with TRBD2. Germline lookup yields CDR1 MNHEY and CDR2 SVGAGI. With 7 bases clipped from V and 10 bases from J, the junction kept 11 bases outside the gene matches. The CDR3 is 15 residues long. In DNA, the CDR3 is TGTGCCAGCACTAGAGCTAGCGGGGGGGCATTGGAGCAGTTCTTC. Translating it yields CASTRASGGALEQFF.

On this clone itself: Other DNA sequences of this sample code for an identical CDR3. The V and J genes are TRBV30 and TRBJ1-5; 7 nucleotides match TRBD1. Germline CDR1 GTSNPN, CDR2 SVGIG (reference sequence). The length of the CDR3 is 14 residues. Trimming at V came to 3 bases and at J to 2 bases, leaving 4 bases not matched to a gene. CDR3 DNA: TGTGCCTGGAGCGCCGGACAGGGCAATCAGCCCCAGCATTTT. It yields the protein CAWSAGQGNQPQHF. The whole variable domain, filled in from reference TRBV30 and TRBJ1-5, reads SQTIHQWPATLVQPVGSPLSLECTVEGTSNPNLYWYRQAAGRGLQLLFYSVGIGQISSEVPQNLSASRPQDRQFILSSKKLLLSDSGFYLCAWSAGQGNQPQHFGDGTRLSIL.